Listed below are T cell receptor beta chains from one sample, sequenced in a study of a mutant IDH1 vaccine in newly diagnosed glioma. The assay was immunoSEQ multiplex PCR, and TCRdb's table has in-frame clones only and misses some. This sample has about 50,000 clones, with roughly 76% found just once. The antigens of these receptors remain unknown. The sample consisted of PBMCs, taken from a glioma patient whose treatment included an IDH1 peptide vaccine. The receptors stem from a man aged 45-60 years with glioma. The CDR3 runs from the conserved cysteine through the conserved F or W. Each record gives: clone size, V gene, D gene, J gene, CDR3 DNA, CDR3 protein. The D gene is left open where the match is weak. Clone size is stated in some rows and not others, as once, few, many or a class when expanded.

>few|TRBV29-1|NA|TRBJ1-1
TGCAGCGTCGTCCTCATCTCTACTGAAGCTTTCTTT
CSVVLISTEAFF
>once|TRBV7-6|NA|TRBJ1-5
TGTGCCAGCAGCTTGAGTGAGGATCAGCCCCAGCATTTT
CASSLSEDQPQHF
>NA|TRBV5-1|NA|TRBJ2-5
TGCGCCAGCAGCTCCACTGGCAACCAAGAGACCCAGTACTTC
CASSSTGNQETQYF
>NA|TRBV14|NA|TRBJ1-6
TGTGCCAGCAGCTCCTTCTGGGATTCACCCCTCCACTTT
CASSSFWDSPLHF
>NA|TRBV4-3|TRBD1|TRBJ2-3
TGCGCCAGCAGCCAAGACCAGGGGGTTAAAGGTACGCAGTATTTT
CASSQDQGVKGTQYF
>NA|TRBV5-6|NA|TRBJ1-4
TGTGCCAGCAGCTTGGCCTTTACTAATGAAAAACTGTTTTTT
CASSLAFTNEKLFF
>NA|TRBV28|NA|TRBJ1-1
TGTGCCAGCAGTGGGCGGGACGGTGAAGCTTTCTTT
CASSGRDGEAFF
>NA|TRBV7-8|NA|TRBJ1-2
TGTGCCAGCAGCTTAGGGGAGGGGCTCCCCTATGGCTACACCTTC
CASSLGEGLPYGYTF
>NA|TRBV7-9|NA|TRBJ2-1
TGTGCCAGCACCAGGGGTCAGGAGCAGTTCTTC
CASTRGQEQFF
>few|TRBV6-5|NA|TRBJ2-7
TGTGCCAGCACTCCCGGGGTTCTCTCCTACGAGCAGTACTTC
CASTPGVLSYEQYF
>NA|TRBV4-3|NA|TRBJ1-5
TGCGCCAGCAGCCCGGGACGGTCTCAGCCCCAGCATTTT
CASSPGRSQPQHF
>NA|TRBV6-5|NA|TRBJ1-5
TGTGCCAGCGCTCCCGGGGCCCGCCATCAGCCCCAGCATTTT
CASAPGARHQPQHF
>NA|TRBV6-1|TRBD1|TRBJ2-7
TGTGCCAGCAGTGAGGCAGGGGGTTTCTACGAGCAGTACTTC
CASSEAGGFYEQYF
>NA|TRBV10-1|NA|TRBJ1-1
TGCGCCAGCAGTGGACAGTACACTGAAGCTTTCTTT
CASSGQYTEAFF
>NA|TRBV6-4|NA|TRBJ2-2
TGTGCCAGCAGTGCCGAGGTGGGGACCGGGGAGCTGTTTTTT
CASSAEVGTGELFF
>NA|TRBV6-5|NA|TRBJ1-1
TGTGCCAGCACCCGCCTTGATGCGGGGGGGACTGAAGCTTTCTTT
CASTRLDAGGTEAFF
>NA|TRBV11-2|NA|TRBJ2-5
TGTGCCAGCATCCAAACGGGACTGGGGGAGACCCAGTACTTC
CASIQTGLGETQYF
>NA|TRBV29-1|NA|TRBJ2-3
TGCAGCGTTGCGGAGTTAGGGACAGATACGCAGTATTTT
CSVAELGTDTQYF
>NA|TRBV29-1|TRBD1|TRBJ1-1
TGCAGCGTAGGGACAGGGAACACTGAAGCTTTCTTT
CSVGTGNTEAFF
>few|TRBV19|NA|TRBJ1-3
TGTGCCAGTAGTCTCGGCGGGCCGCTCTCTGGAAACACCATATATTTT
CASSLGGPLSGNTIYF
>NA|TRBV19|NA|TRBJ2-2
TGTGCCAGTGGGACGGCCCGGGAGCTGTTTTTT
CASGTARELFF
>NA|TRBV30|TRBD2|TRBJ2-5
TGTGCCTGGAGTCGAGGACTAGCGGAGGGCGGGACCCAGTACTTC
CAWSRGLAEGGTQYF
>NA|TRBV9|NA|TRBJ1-1
TGTGCCAGCTCACAGTATGGGGGAGGCACTGAAGCTTTCTTT
CASSQYGGGTEAFF